The 21 T cell receptor beta chains below were found in one sample sequenced in a study of shared clonotypes between healthy human individuals. The data were produced by immunoSEQ multiplex PCR, yet TCRdb's version contains in-frame clones alone and is incomplete. The table includes some 2,400,000 clones, more than 90% detected once. The specimen sequenced was naive CD4+ T cells sorted from blood. Subset in this sample: CD45RA+ positively selected. Source of these receptors: a man between 18 and 29 years old in good health.

The J gene is TRBJ2-7, the V gene TRBV5-4; D possibly matches TRBD1 or TRBD2 (5 bases each). The CDR3 totals 16 residues. With 5 bases removed from V and 6 bases from J, the gap between germline ends came to 24 bases. Per the germline V gene, CDR1 is SGHNT and CDR2 is YYREEE (reference sequence). CDR3 loop: CASSLGQRFRGGEQYF. The CDR3 DNA sequence: TGTGCCAGCAGTCTAGGACAAAGATTCCGTGGGGGCGAGCAGTACTTC.

V gene TRBV19 combines with J gene TRBJ1-5; 9 bases fit TRBD1. The CDR3 has 14 amino acids. Germline CDR1 LNHDA, CDR2 SQIVND (reference sequence). V gave up 9 bases and J gave up 6 bases; unmatched junction bases: 9. The chain's CDR3 is CASTTGGVGQPQHF. Written as DNA, the CDR3 is TGTGCCAGCACGACAGGGGGTGTGGGTCAGCCCCAGCATTTT.

The J gene is TRBJ2-1, the V gene TRBV6-6; D call uncertain. Germline assignment: CDR1 MNHNY and CDR2 SVGAGI (reference sequence). Trimming took off 2 bases at V and 5 bases at J, with 7 bases between the two ends. The CDR3 runs 13 residues. The CDR3 sequence: CASSYIRDNEQFF. CDR3 in DNA: TGTGCCAGCAGTTACATAAGGGACAATGAGCAGTTCTTC.

The chain carries TRBV7-3 and TRBJ2-2, with D tentatively TRBD1 (5 bases). This CDR3 comprises 17 residues. V was cut by 2 bases and J by 0 bases, with 13 bases left in between. Germline V gene lookup returns CDR1 SGHTA and CDR2 FQGTGA. The CDR3 is CASSLVSTGANTGELFF. The CDR3 region has the DNA TGTGCCAGCAGCTTAGTTTCCACAGGAGCGAACACCGGGGAGCTGTTTTTT.

V is TRBV30 and J is TRBJ2-1, with D possibly TRBD1 on 6 matching bases. Trimming left V 4 bases short and J 9 bases short, with 19 bases between. Germline CDR1 is GTSNPN and CDR2 is SVGIG (reference sequence). The CDR3 spans 14 residues. CDR3 region: CAWKTGLSEGEQFF. The DNA of the CDR3 is TGTGCCTGGAAAACAGGGTTATCTGAAGGTGAGCAGTTCTTC.

The V and J genes are TRBV6-6 and TRBJ2-4; 11 nucleotides match TRBD1. The CDR3 sequence is 14 residues long. Germline loops: CDR1 MNHNY, CDR2 SVGAGI (reference sequence). The ends lost 6 bases at V and 9 bases at J; junction bases unmatched: 7. CDR3 nucleotide sequence: TGTGCCAGCAGCCCAGGACAGGGGGCGGGCATTCAGTACTTC. This gives the protein CASSPGQGAGIQYF.

V usage is TRBV4-3 and J usage is TRBJ1-4; perhaps TRBD1 as D (5 bases). Trimming pared 4 bases from V and 8 bases from J, leaving 14 bases between. The CDR3 consists of 14 residues. Germline CDR1 is LGHNA and CDR2 is YSLEER. This CDR3 is CASSPREGSEKLFF. The DNA for the CDR3 is TGCGCCAGCAGCCCCAGGGAGGGTAGCGAAAAACTGTTTTTT.

The V call is TRBV19, the J call TRBJ1-2; D gene ambiguous. The CDR3 has 14 amino acids. Trimming removed 5 bases at V and 0 bases at J, with 10 bases between. CDR1 and CDR2 (germline): LNHDA, SQIVND (reference sequence). The CDR3: CASSDLLANYGYTF. In DNA form, the CDR3 reads TGTGCCAGTAGTGATCTCCTAGCTAACTATGGCTACACCTTC.

The chain uses TRBV5-6 and TRBJ1-1; weak D call: TRBD1 (6 bases). The V gene lost 4 bases and the J gene lost 11 bases, with 18 bases spanning the gap. The CDR3 covers 13 residues. In germline, CDR1 is SGHDT, CDR2 YYEEEE. The CDR3 protein is CASSVTGRDPAFF. CDR3 DNA sequence: TGTGCCAGCAGCGTAACAGGGCGCGATCCGGCTTTCTTT.

This sequence joins TRBV5-1 and TRBJ1-1; tentative D call: TRBD1 (5 bases). The CDR3 extends over 15 amino acids. With 0 bases removed from V and 7 bases from J, the gap between germline ends came to 16 bases. Germline V gene data show CDR1 as SGHRS and CDR2 as YFSETQ. The CDR3 region is CASSLEEGRNFEAFF. CDR3 bases: TGCGCCAGCAGCTTGGAAGAGGGGCGCAACTTTGAAGCTTTCTTT.

DNA of the CDR3: TGTGCCAGCAGTTCTACCCCGTGGGCAGGAGGAGAGACCCAGTACTTC. This sequence encodes CASSSTPWAGGETQYF. The chain joins TRBV6-5 to TRBJ2-5; D might be TRBD2 (5 bases). This CDR3 contains 16 residues. The germline V and J ends were trimmed by 4 bases and 4 bases, with 19 bases remaining between them. CDR1 is MNHEY, CDR2 SVGAGI, per germline.

Comment on this clone: The sample holds other DNA sequences that translate to the same CDR3. The rearrangement links TRBV30 to TRBJ2-1; 10 nucleotides line up with TRBD2. The germline CDR1 and CDR2 sequences are GTSNPN and SVGIG (reference sequence). The CDR3 covers 14 residues. Unmatched junction bases numbered 3, after V lost 0 bases and J lost 7 bases. CDR3: CAWSVAGGLNEQFF. The CDR3 DNA reads TGTGCCTGGAGTGTAGCGGGGGGGCTAAATGAGCAGTTCTTC.

The chain couples TRBV2 to TRBJ2-2; 14 bases fit TRBD2. The V segment lost 7 bases and the J segment 1 base; nucleotides outside the gene matches: 8. CDR1 is SNHLY, CDR2 FYNNEI, per germline. This CDR3 has 18 residues. The CDR3 DNA reads as TGTGCCAGCACCTCGGGACTAGCGGGAGTCGGGAACACCGGGGAGCTGTTTTTT. This sequence encodes CASTSGLAGVGNTGELFF.

V gene TRBV5-1 combines with J gene TRBJ1-1; no clear D gene. Per the germline V gene, CDR1 is SGHRS and CDR2 is YFSETQ. The CDR3 covers 13 residues. Trimming stripped 4 bases from V and 1 base from J, with 8 bases between. CDR3 protein: CASSQSENTEAFF. For the CDR3, the DNA is TGCGCCAGCAGCCAGAGCGAGAACACTGAAGCTTTCTTT.

The chain combines TRBV5-1 with TRBJ1-1, with 7 nucleotides matching TRBD1. CDR3 length equals 13 residues. Germline lookup yields CDR1 SGHRS and CDR2 YFSETQ. Trimming at V came to 7 bases and at J to 4 bases, leaving 7 bases not matched to a gene. The CDR3 is CASRQGEGTEAFF. CDR3 DNA sequence: TGCGCCAGCCGCCAGGGGGAGGGCACTGAAGCTTTCTTT.

The chain has TRBV6-5 and TRBJ1-2; D is uncertain. Trimming stripped 0 bases from V and 9 bases from J, with 8 bases between. Germline CDR1 MNHEY, CDR2 SVGAGI. There are 12 residues in the CDR3. The CDR3 protein is CASSYSQRSYTF. CDR3 in DNA: TGTGCCAGCAGTTACTCCCAAAGGAGCTACACCTTC.

The CDR3 DNA sequence: TGTGCCAGCAGCCGGGACTTTTCCACAGATACGCAGTATTTT. Its translation is CASSRDFSTDTQYF. V usage is TRBV5-8 and J usage is TRBJ2-3, with D perhaps TRBD2 (6 bases). The CDR3 length is 14 residues. The V and J ends lost 4 bases and 2 bases respectively, with 11 bases between them. Germline lookup yields CDR1 SGHTS and CDR2 YDEGEE.

Remarks on this clone: This sample includes further DNA sequences coding for the same CDR3. The chain carries TRBV10-3 and TRBJ2-3, with D unresolved. V was clipped by 4 bases and J by 3 bases, with 2 bases between them. CDR1 and CDR2 (germline): ENHRY, SYGVKD. The CDR3 extends over 11 amino acids. The CDR3 loop reads CAISATDTQYF. The CDR3, as DNA: TGTGCCATCAGTGCGACAGATACGCAGTATTTT.

The V and J genes are TRBV13 and TRBJ2-7; 8 bases match TRBD2. After removal of 5 bases from V and 6 bases from J, the junction contained 9 bases not matched to a gene. CDR1 PRHDT and CDR2 FYEKMQ come from the germline V gene (reference sequence). The CDR3 is made up of 14 amino acids. The DNA for the CDR3 is TGTGCCAGCAGCCCCCGCCGGGGGGGTTCCGAGCAGTACTTC. Its protein is CASSPRRGGSEQYF.

The J gene is TRBJ2-7, the V gene TRBV6-6; tentative D call: TRBD1 (5 bases). This CDR3 comprises 14 residues. Germline CDR1 MNHNY, CDR2 SVGAGI (reference sequence). Trimming removed 5 bases at V and 5 bases at J, with 16 bases between. In DNA form, the CDR3 reads TGTGCCAGCAGTGCCTCAGGGATTTGGGACGAGCAGTACTTC. This translates into CASSASGIWDEQYF.

The rearrangement joins TRBV6-5 to TRBJ1-1; D is undetermined. Germline lookup yields CDR1 MNHEY and CDR2 SVGAGI. The CDR3 spans 14 residues. V was shortened by 6 bases and J by 0 bases, with 11 bases between the two germline ends. CDR3 amino acids: CASSYGPVNTEAFF. In DNA, the CDR3 is TGTGCCAGCAGCTACGGACCTGTGAACACTGAAGCTTTCTTT.